A single sample is the source of the 12 T cell receptor beta chains below, sequenced in a study of shared clonotypes between healthy human individuals. The naive CD8 subset, CD45RO-negative cells positively selected for CCR7, excluded terminally differentiated effector memory CD45RA+ cells. Sequenced by immunoSEQ multiplex PCR; TCRdb stores in-frame clones only, minus some. The table has hundreds of thousands of clones, under 95% seen once. The sequencing input was naive CD8+ T cells sorted from blood. The receptors were sampled from a man in his thirties or forties in good health.

This clone was observed a few times. The gene calls are TRBV6-6 and TRBJ2-2; no clear D gene. CDR1 is MNHNY and CDR2 is SVGAGI in the germline V gene (reference sequence). Trimming took off 2 bases at V and 0 bases at J, with 7 bases between the two ends. The CDR3 has 15 residues. CDR3 DNA: TGTGCCAGCAGTTACGTCAGACCGAACACCGGGGAGCTGTTTTTT. This translates into CASSYVRPNTGELFF.

This rearrangement joins TRBV27 to TRBJ1-2; a possible D gene is TRBD1 (5 bases). Germline loops: CDR1 MNHEY, CDR2 SMNVEV (reference sequence). V lost 7 bases and J 6 bases, leaving 15 bases between the germline ends. This CDR3 is built from 13 residues. For the CDR3, the DNA is TGTGCCAGCACCAGGGACCTGGCCGATGGCTACACCTTC. It codes for CASTRDLADGYTF.

This clone has a handful of counts. The rearrangement uses TRBV4-1 and TRBJ1-4; D is ambiguous. Looked up from germline, CDR1 is MGHRA and CDR2 is YSYEKL. This CDR3 spans 13 amino acids. V was clipped by 0 bases and J by 8 bases, with 7 bases between them. The CDR3 reads CASSQEAREKLFF. The CDR3 nucleotides are TGCGCCAGCAGCCAAGAGGCCAGGGAAAAACTGTTTTTT.

The J gene is TRBJ2-3, the V gene TRBV27; possibly TRBD1 or TRBD2 for D (5 bases each). Trimming left V 6 bases short and J 1 base short, with 11 bases between. Germline CDR1 is MNHEY and CDR2 is SMNVEV (reference sequence). The CDR3 has 14 residues. The CDR3 region is CASSTLGGTDTQYF. The CDR3 DNA reads TGTGCCAGCAGCACGTTGGGGGGCACAGATACGCAGTATTTT.

The chain uses TRBV5-4 and TRBJ2-1; 8 nucleotides agree with TRBD2. This CDR3 is built from 17 residues. The germline CDR1 and CDR2 sequences are SGHNT and YYREEE (reference sequence). J lost 3 bases, V lost 0 bases, and 8 bases had no gene match. The CDR3 DNA is TGTGCCAGCAGCTTGGGGGGGAGCGGGAGCTTCTACAATGAGCAGTTCTTC. Its protein product is CASSLGGSGSFYNEQFF.

The chain recombines TRBV27 with TRBJ2-3, with D possibly matching TRBD1 (5 bases). The length of the CDR3 is 16 residues. Trimming stripped 6 bases from V and 1 base from J, with 17 bases between. Germline V lookup: CDR1 MNHEY, CDR2 SMNVEV (reference sequence). CDR3 in amino acids: CASSWGRSARTDTQYF. Here the CDR3 DNA reads TGTGCCAGCAGCTGGGGCAGGTCAGCGCGCACAGATACGCAGTATTTT.

This chain uses TRBV5-6 with TRBJ1-4; D remains ambiguous. The CDR3 sequence is 13 residues long. Trimming removed 4 bases at V and 5 bases at J, with 9 bases between. Germline CDR1 SGHDT, CDR2 YYEEEE. CDR3: CASSLRVNEKLFF. The CDR3 nucleotides read TGTGCCAGCAGCCTGAGAGTGAATGAAAAACTGTTTTTT.

V and J are TRBV10-2 and TRBJ1-2, with D hard to call. The CDR3 contains 16 residues. With 0 bases removed from V and 4 bases from J, the gap between germline ends came to 15 bases. The germline V gene encodes CDR1 WSHSY and CDR2 SAAADI. In DNA form, the CDR3 reads TGCGCCAGCAGTGAGTCGATAGGAGGGCGCGTCTATGGCTACACCTTC. The encoded protein is CASSESIGGRVYGYTF.

V is TRBV11-2 and J is TRBJ2-5, with TRBD2 matching over 9 bases. This CDR3 has 14 amino acids. Germline assignment: CDR1 SGHAT and CDR2 FQNNGV. The V gene end was trimmed by 10 bases and the J gene end by 5 bases; junction bases not matched to a gene: 11. In DNA, the CDR3 is TGTGCCACCTCAACTAGCGGGCCGGTTGAGACCCAGTACTTC. Translating gives CATSTSGPVETQYF.

The rearrangement joins TRBV6-5 to TRBJ2-7, with TRBD1 matching 8 bases. The trim removed 5 bases at V and 5 bases at J, leaving 5 bases unmatched. Germline loops: CDR1 MNHEY, CDR2 SVGAGI. There are 13 residues in the CDR3. The chain's CDR3 is CASSARGLDEQYF. The CDR3 bases are TGTGCCAGCAGTGCCAGGGGGCTGGACGAGCAGTACTTC.

This clone was seen a handful of times. CDR3 loop: CASSPGRVLDQPQHF. For the CDR3, the DNA is TGTGCCAGCAGTCCAGGCAGGGTGCTCGATCAGCCCCAGCATTTT. This chain uses TRBV25-1 with TRBJ1-5; a possible D gene is TRBD1 (5 bases). V dropped 5 bases and J dropped 5 bases, with 16 bases sitting between them. CDR1 is MGHDK, CDR2 SYGVNS, per germline. The CDR3 has 15 residues.

This chain joins TRBV7-2 and TRBJ2-1, with D uncertain. The CDR3 has 12 residues. Trimming took 5 bases from V and 10 from J, leaving 12 bases between them. The germline CDR1 and CDR2 sequences are SGHTA and FQGNSA. DNA for the CDR3: TGTGCCAGCAGCGCCCACACAAGGGAGCAGTTCTTC. This gives the protein CASSAHTREQFF.